What follows is one T cell receptor beta chain and its context. Its antigen is not known. Per the germline V gene, CDR1 is MNHNS and CDR2 is SASEGT. V lost 7 bases, J lost 6 bases, and 15 bases lay in between. This CDR3 contains 13 residues. This entry comes from a study of T cell responses to AZD1222 COVID-19 vaccine. The method was immunoSEQ multiplex PCR; TCRdb's version includes in-frame clones alone and lacks a portion of them. Of around 92,000 clones listed, 91% were seen once; the top ten hold 7.5%. General study points: Donors were largely white British and mainly female; clonal diversity was possibly underestimated.

The TCR originated in an adult in good health. The source material was peripheral blood, sampled on day 0 of AZD1222 vaccination. This chain connects TRBV6-1 to TRBJ1-1; D unresolved. In DNA, the CDR3 is TGTGCCAGCAAGGACGTGGGATTTTCTGAAGCTTTCTTT. Translated, it gives CASKDVGFSEAFF.